These T cell receptor beta chains were read from a single sample in a study of cytomegalovirus exposure and HLA in healthy donors. Sequencing was performed with immunoSEQ multiplex PCR; in TCRdb, only in-frame clones are kept and a portion is missing. The sample has fewer than 200,000 clones; 80% are singletons. Sequencing was done on a sample of PBMCs. The receptors here all came from a man aged 35-49 years in good health and CMV-seronegative. Both conserved end residues are part of each CDR3. The D gene is left open where the match is weak. For some rows the clone size is stated as once, few or many, or as a class when expanded; others skip it.

v_gene	abundance	d_gene	j_gene	CDR3aa	CDR3nt
TRBV7-8	once	TRBD1	TRBJ1-3	CASSHQTGGLGNTIYF	TGTGCCAGCAGCCACCAGACAGGGGGCCTCGGAAACACCATATATTTT
TRBV30	.	.	TRBJ1-4	CAWSARGAGGELFF	TGTGCCTGGAGTGCCCGAGGGGCGGGCGGGGAACTGTTTTTT
TRBV10-1	.	TRBD1	TRBJ2-7	CASSERGQGRDEQYF	TGCGCCAGCAGTGAGCGTGGACAGGGGAGGGACGAGCAGTACTTC
TRBV10-1	.	.	TRBJ1-1	CASSESPTGYTEAFF	TGCGCCAGCAGTGAGTCGCCTACAGGGTACACTGAAGCTTTCTTT
TRBV5-6	.	TRBD1	TRBJ2-5	CASSWTGPGGETQYF	TGTGCCAGCAGCTGGACAGGGCCTGGCGGAGAGACCCAGTACTTC
TRBV4-3	.	.	TRBJ2-6	CASSQDPGASSGANVLTF	TGCGCCAGCAGCCAAGACCCAGGGGCCAGCTCTGGGGCCAACGTCCTGACTTTC
TRBV5-4	.	.	TRBJ1-4	CASSNSGLGEKLFF	TGTGCCAGCAGCAACTCGGGACTTGGGGAAAAACTGTTTTTT
TRBV4-3	.	TRBD2	TRBJ2-2	CASSLYGGLVSAGELFF	TGCGCCAGCAGCCTCTATGGCGGACTAGTATCGGCCGGGGAGCTGTTTTTT
TRBV7-7	.	TRBD1	TRBJ1-1	CASSLTGGRTEAFF	TGTGCCAGCAGCTTAACAGGGGGTCGAACTGAAGCTTTCTTT
TRBV7-2	.	TRBD1	TRBJ2-4	CASSFTGGAGKNIQYF	TGTGCCAGCAGCTTTACAGGGGGCGCGGGCAAAAACATTCAGTACTTC
TRBV5-1	few	.	TRBJ2-7	CASRGPGYEQYF	TGCGCCAGCCGTGGGCCTGGCTACGAGCAGTACTTC
TRBV19	.	.	TRBJ2-7	CASSIRHSSYEQYF	TGTGCCAGTAGTATAAGACATAGCTCCTACGAGCAGTACTTC
TRBV11-1	.	TRBD1	TRBJ2-6	CASSLVVRGRGGANVLTF	TGTGCCAGCAGCTTAGTCGTCAGGGGGCGCGGTGGGGCCAACGTCCTGACTTTC
TRBV7-2	.	TRBD1	TRBJ2-5	CASSPGQRVETQYF	TGTGCCAGCAGCCCGGGACAGAGGGTAGAGACCCAGTACTTC
TRBV10-3	.	TRBD2	TRBJ2-7	CAISESLAGGYYEQYF	TGTGCCATCAGTGAGTCTCTAGCGGGAGGGTACTACGAGCAGTACTTC
TRBV7-9	.	TRBD1	TRBJ2-7	CASSLEAGGPYEQYF	TGTGCCAGCAGCTTAGAAGCAGGGGGCCCCTACGAGCAGTACTTC
TRBV7-8	.	TRBD1	TRBJ2-2	CASSLSQGATGELFF	TGTGCCAGCAGCTTATCCCAGGGGGCGACCGGGGAGCTGTTTTTT
TRBV5-1	.	.	TRBJ2-6	CASETGSGANVLTF	TGCGCCAGCGAAACAGGGAGTGGGGCCAACGTCCTGACTTTC
TRBV15	.	.	TRBJ1-4	CATSRERTENEKLFF	TGTGCCACCAGCAGAGAAAGGACAGAAAATGAAAAACTGTTTTTT
TRBV5-6	.	TRBD1	TRBJ2-3	CASTKPNRQGADTQYF	TGTGCCAGCACCAAACCTAATAGACAGGGTGCAGATACGCAGTATTTT
TRBV7-6	.	.	TRBJ1-3	CASSASSGNTIYF	TGTGCCAGCAGCGCTAGCTCTGGAAACACCATATATTTT
TRBV7-9	once	.	TRBJ1-5	CASSLVQGQSNQPQHF	TGTGCCAGCAGCTTAGTGCAGGGTCAGAGCAATCAGCCCCAGCATTTT
TRBV10-3	.	TRBD1	TRBJ1-4	CAISRGRGEKLFF	TGTGCCATCAGTAGGGGGCGGGGTGAAAAACTGTTTTTT
TRBV5-1	.	TRBD2	TRBJ2-3	CASSGGLAGGTDTQYF	TGCGCCAGCAGCGGGGGACTAGCGGGGGGCACAGATACGCAGTATTTT
TRBV6-5	.	.	TRBJ1-4	CASSYGPGEKLFF	TGTGCCAGCAGTTACGGCCCGGGGGAAAAACTGTTTTTT
TRBV11-2	.	TRBD2	TRBJ2-1	CASSSLGLAVSYNEQFF	TGTGCCAGCAGCTCCCTGGGACTAGCGGTTTCCTACAATGAGCAGTTCTTC
TRBV19	.	TRBD2	TRBJ2-7	CASSRGEATYEQYF	TGTGCCAGTAGTCGGGGGGAGGCAACCTACGAGCAGTACTTC
TRBV29-1	.	.	TRBJ2-6	CSVEDRAPSGANVLTF	TGCAGCGTTGAAGACAGGGCCCCCTCTGGGGCCAACGTCCTGACTTTC
TRBV7-9	few	.	TRBJ1-5	CASSLGEGGNQPQHF	TGTGCCAGCAGCTTAGGAGAAGGAGGCAATCAGCCCCAGCATTTT
TRBV9	.	TRBD2	TRBJ2-2	CASNPGASGRAAGELFF	TGTGCCAGCAACCCCGGGGCTAGCGGGAGGGCCGCCGGGGAGCTGTTTTTT
TRBV9	.	.	TRBJ2-7	CASSPGLRGPEEQYF	TGTGCCAGCAGCCCAGGACTCAGAGGGCCTGAGGAGCAGTACTTC
TRBV29-1	.	.	TRBJ1-5	CSVGGRGSNQPQHF	TGCAGCGTGGGGGGTCGGGGGTCCAATCAGCCCCAGCATTTT
TRBV5-1	.	TRBD1	TRBJ2-1	CASSSLGTGGLNEQFF	TGCGCCAGCAGCTCGCTCGGGACAGGGGGTCTCAATGAGCAGTTCTTC
TRBV4-3	.	TRBD1	TRBJ1-5	CASSPGQGLQPQHF	TGCGCCAGCAGCCCCGGACAGGGTTTACAGCCCCAGCATTTT
TRBV29-1	.	TRBD1	TRBJ1-2	CSVDYRGTNYGYTF	TGCAGCGTTGACTACAGGGGGACTAACTATGGCTACACCTTC
TRBV5-8	.	.	TRBJ2-3	CASSQSTDTQYF	TGTGCCAGCAGCCAGAGCACAGATACGCAGTATTTT
TRBV6-6	once	.	TRBJ1-1	CASSNRQRITEAFF	TGTGCCAGCAGTAACCGACAGAGGATCACTGAAGCTTTCTTT
TRBV5-4	few	TRBD1	TRBJ1-2	CASSSVGQGRGYTF	TGTGCCAGCAGCTCAGTCGGACAGGGTCGTGGCTACACCTTC
TRBV6-6	.	TRBD1	TRBJ2-2	CASIGTGGTGELFF	TGTGCCAGCATTGGGACAGGGGGCACCGGGGAGCTGTTTTTT
TRBV5-1	.	TRBD2	TRBJ2-2	CASSSWTSGSSGELFF	TGCGCCAGCAGCTCCTGGACTAGCGGGAGTTCCGGGGAGCTGTTTTTT
TRBV18	.	TRBD2	TRBJ2-3	CASSPASGNMDTQYF	TGTGCCAGCTCACCAGCTAGCGGGAATATGGATACGCAGTATTTT
TRBV7-2	few	.	TRBJ1-2	CASSHPGEYGYTF	TGTGCCAGCAGCCACCCAGGCGAATATGGCTACACCTTC
TRBV5-1	.	TRBD1	TRBJ2-3	CASSLPEDRGLDTQYF	TGCGCCAGCAGCTTGCCGGAGGACAGGGGATTAGATACGCAGTATTTT
TRBV14	.	TRBD2	TRBJ2-1	CASSHRTSGNGFEQFF	TGTGCCAGCAGCCACCGGACTAGCGGGAACGGGTTTGAGCAGTTCTTC
TRBV19	.	TRBD1	TRBJ1-2	CASSITRWTGGAGYTF	TGTGCCAGTAGTATAACTCGCTGGACAGGGGGCGCGGGCTACACCTTC
TRBV4-1	.	.	TRBJ1-5	CASSQGGGGNQPQHF	TGCGCCAGCAGCCAAGGAGGGGGAGGCAATCAGCCCCAGCATTTT
TRBV19	.	TRBD1	TRBJ1-5	CASNSGTVFNQPQHF	TGTGCCAGTAATTCCGGGACAGTGTTTAATCAGCCCCAGCATTTT
TRBV5-8	.	.	TRBJ2-7	CASSLGPHRKEQYF	TGTGCCAGCAGCTTAGGCCCCCACAGAAAGGAGCAGTACTTC
TRBV9	once	.	TRBJ1-5	CASSATQGGVGQPQHF	TGTGCCAGCAGCGCCACACAGGGAGGGGTTGGTCAGCCCCAGCATTTT
TRBV5-6	.	.	TRBJ2-3	CASSGGRGDTQYF	TGTGCCAGCAGCGGAGGGCGGGGAGATACGCAGTATTTT
TRBV4-3	.	TRBD1	TRBJ1-2	CASSQVLTDRGQYGYTF	TGCGCCAGCAGCCAAGTACTGACGGACAGGGGGCAATATGGCTACACCTTC
TRBV7-2	.	.	TRBJ2-7	CASSLGSQGRNEQYF	TGTGCCAGCAGCTTAGGGTCACAGGGGAGGAACGAGCAGTACTTC